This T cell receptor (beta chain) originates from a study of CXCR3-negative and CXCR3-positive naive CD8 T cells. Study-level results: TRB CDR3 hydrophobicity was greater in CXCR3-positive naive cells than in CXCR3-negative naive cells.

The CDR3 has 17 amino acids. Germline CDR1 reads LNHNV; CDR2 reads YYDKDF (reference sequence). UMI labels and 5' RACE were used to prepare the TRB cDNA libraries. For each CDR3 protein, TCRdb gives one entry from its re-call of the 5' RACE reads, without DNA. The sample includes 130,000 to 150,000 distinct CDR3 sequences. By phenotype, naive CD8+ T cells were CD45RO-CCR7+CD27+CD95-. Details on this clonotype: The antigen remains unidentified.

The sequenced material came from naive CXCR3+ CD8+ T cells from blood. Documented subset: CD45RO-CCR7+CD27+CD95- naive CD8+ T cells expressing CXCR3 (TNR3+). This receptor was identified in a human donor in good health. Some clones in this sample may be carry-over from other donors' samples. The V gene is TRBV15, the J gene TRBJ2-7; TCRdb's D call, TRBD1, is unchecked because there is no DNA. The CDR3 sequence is CATSRDHGGGFVDEQYF.